This record looks at one T cell receptor beta chain sequence and its context. The antigen is undetermined. TEMRA cells were FACS-enriched, while CD8+ and CD4+ T cells were negatively isolated. The sample originates from a study of CD8 T cells in Susac syndrome. Study information: Patients with Susac syndrome were therapy-naive, taking corticosteroids, with some also receiving intravenous immunoglobulin, or taking intravenous immunoglobulin alone at the time their blood was drawn.

Random hexamers were used to reverse transcribe roughly 0.5 to 1 ug of RNA. Each CDR3 protein is one row after TCRdb ran MiXCR on the immunoSEQ multiplex PCR reads. Here the sample spans 200,000 or so distinct CDR3 sequences, approximately 94% being singletons. Study observations and caveats: The CD4+ T cell repertoires of Susac syndrome were found to show no clonal expansion. The study recognized that its TCR sequencing and HLA analysis covered a relatively small number of individuals.

The receptor was derived from a human donor with Susac syndrome. The sample comprised CD4+ T cells from PBMCs.

This CDR3 is CASSQVGRLNTGELFF. The CDR3 nucleotides read TGTGCCAGCAGCCAAGTCGGGCGACTCAACACCGGGGAGCTGTTTTTT. This chain connects TRBV4-2 to TRBJ2-2; D not resolved. CDR3 length: 16 residues. Germline CDR1 reads LGHNA; CDR2 reads YNFKEQ. The V end lost 1 base, the J end lost 2 bases, and 11 bases lay between the germline ends.